This paragraph reports one TCR beta chain. Its antigen is not identified. This entry belongs to a study of T cells after posttransplantation cyclophosphamide. The study's findings and limits: Skin or GI-infiltrating T cells shared few TRB sequences with blood.

Germline values: CDR1 MNHNS, CDR2 SASEGT. The CDR3 sequence is 20 residues long. V trimming: 0 bases; J trimming: 8 bases; junction bases outside the gene matches: 19. A marrow graft followed busulfan-fludarabine conditioning, with cyclophosphamide on days +3 and +4. Assay: immunoSEQ multiplex PCR; the TCRdb copy retains only in-frame clones and omits some. The sample has some 7,000 clones, roughly 81% seen once; the top ten hold 20% to 25%. The receptor was derived from a male patient in his 30s who received an allogeneic stem cell transplant from a related donor, was CMV-positive, and had acute GVHD only. The T cells may partly be graft donor cells. The chain is built from TRBV6-1 and TRBJ2-4, with 10 positions matching TRBD2. Sequenced here: PBMCs, sampled almost 1,500 days after allogeneic stem cell transplant with posttransplant cyclophosphamide. The CDR3 DNA reads TGTGCCAGCAGTGAAGCGTTCTCAAGCGGGGGGGCTGGCGGGTTAGACATTCAGTACTTC. Protein: CASSEAFSSGGAGGLDIQYF.